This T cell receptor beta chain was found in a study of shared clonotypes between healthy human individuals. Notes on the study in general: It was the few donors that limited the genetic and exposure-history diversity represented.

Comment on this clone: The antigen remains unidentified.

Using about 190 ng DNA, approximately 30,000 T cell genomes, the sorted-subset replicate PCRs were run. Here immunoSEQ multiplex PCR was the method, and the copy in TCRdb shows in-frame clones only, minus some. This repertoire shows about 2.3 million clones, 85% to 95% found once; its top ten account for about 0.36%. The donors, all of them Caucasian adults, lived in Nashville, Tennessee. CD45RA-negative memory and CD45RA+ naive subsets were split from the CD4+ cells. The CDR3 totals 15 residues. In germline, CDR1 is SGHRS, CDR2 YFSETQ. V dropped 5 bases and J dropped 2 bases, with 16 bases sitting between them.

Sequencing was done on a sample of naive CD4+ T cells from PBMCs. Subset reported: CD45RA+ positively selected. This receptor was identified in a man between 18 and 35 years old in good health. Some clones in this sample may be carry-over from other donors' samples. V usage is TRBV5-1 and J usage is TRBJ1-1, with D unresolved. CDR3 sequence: CASRFQTTANTEAFF. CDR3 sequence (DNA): TGCGCCAGCAGGTTCCAGACAACAGCAAACACTGAAGCTTTCTTT. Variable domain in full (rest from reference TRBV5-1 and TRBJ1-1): KAGVTQTPRYLIKTRGQQVTLSCSPISGHRSVSWYQQTPGQGLQFLFEYFSETQRNKGNFPGRFSGRQFSNSRSEMNVSTLELGDSALYLCASRFQTTANTEAFFGQGTRLTVV.